This passage covers 18 T cell receptor beta chains from one sample sequenced in a study of CD8+ T cells in alopecia areata. CD4, CD8alpha, NKG2D, NKG2ACE and other markers were used to sort pooled cutaneous lymph node cells. RNA extraction was followed by reverse transcription into cDNA, which acted as the sequencing template. Clones were sequenced by immunoSEQ multiplex PCR, and TCRdb holds only the in-frame ones, with some missing. Observed in the sample are more than 250,000 clones, none of them singletons. The sample consisted of CD4+ T cells sorted from a lymph node. Receptors originate from a C3H/HeJ mouse with alopecia areata. The mice in this strain carry MHC haplotype H2-k.

A word on this clone: Gene and germline names: mouse. The read terminates 4 residues ahead of where the CDR3 ends, so the germline J gene completes it. This specimen includes other DNA sequences encoding the same CDR3. The V call is TRBV13-1, the J call TRBJ2-3, with 12 bases identical to TRBD2. J gave up 3 bases and V 5 bases, and 4 bases lay outside the gene matches. The CDR3 sequence is 15 residues long. Germline V gene lookup returns CDR1 NSHNY and CDR2 SYGAGN. Partial CDR3 DNA: TGTGCCAGCAGCGACTGGGGGGGCGAGGCAGAA. As protein: CASSDWGGEAE. The entire CDR3 reads CASSDWGGEAETLYF.

Many counts were recorded for this clone. Gene and germline names: mouse. The missing CDR3 end, 4 residues past where the read stops, is filled in from the germline J gene. This specimen includes other DNA sequences encoding the same CDR3. This chain joins TRBV14 and TRBJ2-3; 10 nucleotides line up with TRBD2. The germline V gene encodes CDR1 SGHDT and CDR2 FRDEAV. The CDR3 length is 14 residues. Trimming removed 7 bases from V and 0 bases from J; junction bases left unmatched: 2. The CDR3 protein is CASSDWGSAETLYF. The sequenced CDR3 bases are TGTGCCAGCTCGGACTGGGGGAGTGCAGAA.

This clone has a handful of counts. Genes and germline are mouse. The DNA ends 4 residues before the CDR3 does, and the rest of the CDR3 is filled in from the germline J gene. The V gene is TRBV19, the J gene TRBJ2-1, with 8 nucleotides matching TRBD2. V trimming: 5 bases; J trimming: 4 bases; junction bases outside the gene matches: 5. The CDR3 consists of 14 residues. Germline V gene lookup returns CDR1 FNHDT and CDR2 SITEND (reference sequence). CDR3: CASSPNWGYAEQFF. The DNA read from the CDR3 is TGTGCCAGCAGCCCCAACTGGGGGTATGCT.

The table lists this clone with many counts. Any gene name here is a mouse gene name. The read comes to an end 4 residues before the CDR3 does, leaving the germline J gene to fill in the end. Other DNA sequences in the same sample also yield this CDR3. The rearrangement joins TRBV13-1 to TRBJ1-2; D is undetermined. The V gene's germline CDR1 is NSHNY and CDR2 SYGAGN. V lost 0 bases, J lost 0 bases, and 6 bases lay in between. This CDR3 has 14 amino acids. The part of the CDR3 DNA that was read is TGTGCCAGCAGTGATGCTCAGGCAAACTCC. This translates into CASSDAQANS. The entire CDR3 sequence reads CASSDAQANSDYTF.

Comments on this clone: Gene names and germline match the mouse. The CDR3 end lies 4 residues beyond the end of the read and is filled in from the germline J gene. Other DNA sequences in this sample translate to the same CDR3. V and J are TRBV13-1 and TRBJ1-1; no clear D gene. Trimming cost V 1 base and J 0 bases, with 4 bases left between them. This CDR3 comprises 13 residues. Germline V gene data show CDR1 as NSHNY and CDR2 as SYGAGN. The CDR3 sequence: CASSDRANTEVFF. CDR3 DNA, as far as it was read: TGTGCCAGCAGTGATCGTGCAAACACA.

Comments on this clone: Gene names refer to mouse genes. The read ends 4 residues before the CDR3 terminus; that terminus is restored from the germline J gene. V gene TRBV29 combines with J gene TRBJ2-5, with D perhaps TRBD1 (6 bases). Germline V gene sequence: CDR1 MSHET, CDR2 SYDVDS. The CDR3 is 13 amino acids. V was clipped by 5 bases and J by 2 bases, with 8 bases between them. CDR3 bases read: TGTGCTAGCAGTGGGACAATCCAAGAC. It yields the protein CASSGTIQD. The whole CDR3 region reads CASSGTIQDTQYF. Filled out from reference TRBV29 and TRBJ2-5, the complete variable domain reads DMKVTQMPRYLIKRMGENVLLECGQDMSHETMYWYRQDPGLGLQLIYISYDVDSNSEGDIPKGYRVSRKKREHFSLILDSAKTNQTSVYFCASSGTIQDTQYFGPGTRLLVL.

Only a few counts were recorded for this clone. Germline and genes: mouse. The CDR3 goes on 4 residues after the read ends, and that part is filled in from the germline J gene. This sequence joins TRBV1 and TRBJ1-1; 10 bases line up with TRBD1. V gave up 4 bases and J gave up 3 bases; unmatched junction bases: 5. CDR1 is NSQYPW and CDR2 is LRSPGD in the germline V gene (reference sequence). The CDR3 is made up of 15 amino acids. The CDR3 bases that were read are TGCACCTGCAGTGGACAGGGGGCGCGGGACACA. Its translation: CTCSGQGARDT. The entire CDR3 reads CTCSGQGARDTEVFF. Complete variable domain (other parts from reference TRBV1 and TRBJ1-1): VTLLEQNPRWRLVPRGQAVNLRCILKNSQYPWMSWYQQDLQKQLQWLFTLRSPGDKEVKSLPGADYLATRVTDTELRLQVANMSQGRTLYCTCSGQGARDTEVFFGKGTRLTVV.

To note about this clone: The gene names given are mouse names. The sequence runs out 4 residues before the end of the CDR3; the remainder is reconstructed from the germline J gene. J is TRBJ1-1 and V is TRBV13-1; 7 nucleotides align to TRBD1. CDR3 size: 13 residues. Germline-derived CDR1 and CDR2 are NSHNY and SYGAGN. CDR3 residues: CASRLNRDREVFF. The sequenced part of the CDR3 DNA is TGTGCCAGCAGACTAAACCGGGACAGA.

Turning to this clone: Mouse gene names and germline throughout. Read coverage stops 3 residues before the CDR3 terminus; the germline J gene supplies the remainder. This rearrangement joins TRBV1 to TRBJ1-6, with 10 bases identical to TRBD1. TRBJ1-6 is annotated as an ORF whose role is uncertain. Germline CDR1 reads NSQYPW; CDR2 reads LRSPGD (reference sequence). V gave up 5 bases and J gave up 8 bases; unmatched junction bases: 3. The CDR3 sequence is 14 residues long. CDR3 DNA (partial): TGCACCTGCAGTCCAGGGACAGGGGATTCGCCC. Translation gives CTCSPGTGDSP. The full CDR3 protein reads CTCSPGTGDSPLYF.

This clone was observed a handful of times. Gene names denote mouse genes. From the germline J gene comes the end of the CDR3, since the read stops 4 residues before it. This sample also contains other DNA sequences that code for the same CDR3. This sequence joins TRBV13-1 and TRBJ1-1; 7 bases are shared with TRBD1. Germline values: CDR1 NSHNY, CDR2 SYGAGN. Germline trimming cut 5 bases from V and 0 bases from J; bases unmatched to any gene: 4. This CDR3 has 14 amino acids. Incomplete CDR3 DNA: TGTGCCAGCAGCAGGGACAGTGCAAACACA. This sequence encodes CASSRDSANT. The entire CDR3 is CASSRDSANTEVFF.

Of note for this clone: Gene names are mouse gene names. The read terminates 4 residues ahead of where the CDR3 ends, so the germline J gene completes it. The V and J genes are TRBV1 and TRBJ1-2; D might be TRBD1 (5 bases). This CDR3 spans 15 amino acids. From germline, CDR1 is NSQYPW and CDR2 LRSPGD (reference sequence). The part of the CDR3 DNA that was read is TGCACCTGCAGTGCACGGGACTGGGGGGGAGGC. It is translated as CTCSARDWGGG. The entire CDR3 protein reads CTCSARDWGGGDYTF.

This clone showed up just a few times. A far larger clone differs by one base, so this is likely a read error. Gene and germline names: mouse. The CDR3 end falls 4 residues outside the read, so it is completed with the germline J gene. The same CDR3 can be traced to other DNA sequences in this sample. The V and J genes are TRBV13-1 and TRBJ1-1; D gene ambiguous. From germline, CDR1 is NSHNY and CDR2 SYGAGN. This CDR3 region has 12 residues. The ends were cut back, 4 bases at V and 0 bases at J, with 4 bases in the middle. CDR3 region: CASSRQNTEVFF. The CDR3 DNA, read in part, is TGTGCCAGCAGTAGACAGAACACA.

This clone was counted between two and nine times. Gene and germline names: mouse. The read finishes 4 residues shy of the CDR3 end, and the germline J gene is used to complete it. The chain has TRBV1 and TRBJ1-1; tentative D call: TRBD1 (6 bases). The CDR3 extends over 12 amino acids. V was cut by 8 bases and J by 0 bases, with 7 bases left in between. Looked up from germline, CDR1 is NSQYPW and CDR2 is LRSPGD (reference sequence). The sequenced CDR3 bases are TGCACCTGCGGGACATCAAACACA. This translates into CTCGTSNT. The whole CDR3 reads CTCGTSNTEVFF.

This clone was counted only a few times. The germline and genes are mouse ones. Sequencing ends 4 residues short of the CDR3 end; the germline J gene provides the rest. The chain joins TRBV1 to TRBJ1-1, with 8 positions matching TRBD1. The CDR3 loop spans 16 amino acids. Germline loops: CDR1 NSQYPW, CDR2 LRSPGD (reference sequence). Trimming removed 1 base from V and 1 base from J; junction bases left unmatched: 5. The covered CDR3 bases are TGCACCTGCAGTGCAGCCTCCGGGACAGGAAACACA. Amino acid sequence: CTCSAASGTGNT. In full, the CDR3 reads CTCSAASGTGNTEVFF.

Remarks on this clone: Mouse gene names and germline throughout. The read gets to within 4 residues of the CDR3 end, and the germline J gene fills in the rest. The chain combines TRBV19 with TRBJ2-2; 8 bases fit TRBD2. Germline V gene sequence: CDR1 FNHDT, CDR2 SITEND (reference sequence). The CDR3 loop spans 15 amino acids. V lost 4 bases to trimming and J lost 3 bases; unmatched junction nucleotides: 5. The CDR3 DNA, read in part, is TGTGCCAGCAGTCCCTCTGGGGGGTACACCGGG. This encodes CASSPSGGYTG. The whole CDR3 sequence reads CASSPSGGYTGQLYF.

This clone has a handful of counts. Gene names are mouse gene names. The CDR3 extends 4 residues past the end of the read, so its final part is completed from the germline J gene. The chain links TRBV13-3 to TRBJ2-5; 7 bases are a match to TRBD2. This CDR3 has 14 amino acids. Germline lookup yields CDR1 NNHDY and CDR2 SYVADS. CDR3 DNA, as far as it was read: TGTGCCAGCAGTGATGCGGGGGGGTGGGAC. Its protein is CASSDAGGWD. The whole CDR3 reads CASSDAGGWDTQYF.

A remark on this clone: Gene and germline names: mouse. From the germline J gene comes the end of the CDR3, since the read stops 4 residues before it. This chain connects TRBV5 to TRBJ2-7; 7 nucleotides line up with TRBD2. V was clipped by 0 bases and J by 0 bases; unmatched bases: 5. This CDR3 is 16 amino acids long. CDR1 and CDR2 (germline): LGHNA, YNLKQL (reference sequence). The CDR3 DNA, read in part, is TGTGCCAGCAGCCAAGACTCTGGGGGAAACTCCTAT. Translating it yields CASSQDSGGNSY. The full CDR3 is CASSQDSGGNSYEQYF.

About this clone itself: Each gene name is a mouse one. The CDR3 is cut off 4 residues early in the read; its end comes from the germline J gene. The chain couples TRBV13-2 to TRBJ2-1; 8 nucleotides match TRBD2. The CDR3 extends over 15 amino acids. Germline trimming cut 0 bases from V and 3 bases from J; bases unmatched to any gene: 2. Germline CDR1 reads NNHNN; CDR2 reads SYGAGS (reference sequence). CDR3 DNA, as far as it was read: TGTGCCAGCGGTGATGAGGGACTGGTCTATGCT. This sequence encodes CASGDEGLVYA. Given in full, the CDR3 is CASGDEGLVYAEQFF.